This TCR beta chain was sequenced for a study of shared clonotypes between healthy human individuals. Germline CDR1 and CDR2: MNHNY and SVGAGI (reference sequence). There are 16 residues in the CDR3. Trimming took 7 bases from V and 2 from J, leaving 19 bases between them. Sequencing was at deep level. In the original processing: With immunoSEQ giving junction-only sequences and no quality scores, filtering differed. This table comes from immunoSEQ multiplex PCR, and its TCRdb copy is limited to in-frame clones, with some not included. Clone size and the V and J calls come from that table; the DNA yielded D and trimming. The sample lists 2.5 million or so clones, roughly 92% occurring once.

Sequencing was performed on naive CD4+ T cells sorted from blood. As to subset: CD45RA+ positively selected. The chain carries TRBV6-6 and TRBJ2-3; either TRBD1 or TRBD2 may supply D (5 bases each). The sequence came from a man younger than 35 in good health. DNA of the CDR3: TGTGCCAGCACCCCACCCGGGACCATAGACACAGATACGCAGTATTTT. Its translation is CASTPPGTIDTDTQYF.